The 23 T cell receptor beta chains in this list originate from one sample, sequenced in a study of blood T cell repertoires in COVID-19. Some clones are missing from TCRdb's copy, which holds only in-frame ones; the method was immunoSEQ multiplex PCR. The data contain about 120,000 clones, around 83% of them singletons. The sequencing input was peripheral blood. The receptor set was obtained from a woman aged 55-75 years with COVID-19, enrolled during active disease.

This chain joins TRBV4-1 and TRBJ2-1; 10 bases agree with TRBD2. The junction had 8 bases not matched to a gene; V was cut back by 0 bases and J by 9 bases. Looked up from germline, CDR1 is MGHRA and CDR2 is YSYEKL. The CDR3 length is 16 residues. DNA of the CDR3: TGCGCCAGCAGCCAAGATCAACCAGCGGGGGGGTCTGAGCAGTTCTTC. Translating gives CASSQDQPAGGSEQFF.

DNA of the CDR3: TGCGCCAGCAAAACCCTCCGGGGCGGGGGGGCCAGAGATACGCAGTATTTT. Translating it yields CASKTLRGGGARDTQYF. V and J are TRBV5-1 and TRBJ2-3; 9 bases map to TRBD2. After removal of 6 bases from V and 5 bases from J, the junction contained 16 bases not matched to a gene. Germline assignment: CDR1 SGHRS and CDR2 YFSETQ. The CDR3 totals 17 residues.

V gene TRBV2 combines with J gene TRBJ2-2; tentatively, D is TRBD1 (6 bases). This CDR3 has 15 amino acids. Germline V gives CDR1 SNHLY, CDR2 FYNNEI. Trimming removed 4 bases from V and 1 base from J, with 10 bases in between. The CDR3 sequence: CASSATGLNTGELFF. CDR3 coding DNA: TGTGCCAGCAGTGCGACAGGACTGAACACCGGGGAGCTGTTTTTT. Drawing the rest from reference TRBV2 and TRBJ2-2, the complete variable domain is EPEVTQTPSHQVTQMGQEVILRCVPISNHLYFYWYRQILGQKVEFLVSFYNNEISEKSEIFDDQFSVERPDGSNFTLKIRSTKLEDSAMYFCASSATGLNTGELFFGEGSRLTVL.

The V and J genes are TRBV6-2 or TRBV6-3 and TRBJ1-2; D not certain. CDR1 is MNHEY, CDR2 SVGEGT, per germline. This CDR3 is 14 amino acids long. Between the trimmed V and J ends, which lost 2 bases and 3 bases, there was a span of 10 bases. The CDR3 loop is CASSYISAYYGYTF. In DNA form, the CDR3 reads TGTGCCAGCAGTTACATCAGTGCTTACTATGGCTACACCTTC.

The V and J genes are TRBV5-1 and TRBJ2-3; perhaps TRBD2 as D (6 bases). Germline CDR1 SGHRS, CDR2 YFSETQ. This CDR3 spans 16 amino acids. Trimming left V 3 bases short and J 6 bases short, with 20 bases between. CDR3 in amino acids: CASSSGGIAVRDTQYF. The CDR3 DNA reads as TGCGCCAGCAGCTCTGGCGGGATCGCAGTTCGGGATACGCAGTATTTT.

CDR3 residues: CASSPWDRGRTGELFF. The CDR3, as DNA: TGTGCCAGTAGTCCCTGGGACAGGGGGCGTACCGGGGAGCTGTTTTTT. J is TRBJ2-2 and V is TRBV19, with 12 nucleotides matching TRBD1. This CDR3 spans 16 amino acids. Germline lookup yields CDR1 LNHDA and CDR2 SQIVND (reference sequence). V shed 5 bases, J shed 5 bases, and the junction held 6 bases outside the gene matches.

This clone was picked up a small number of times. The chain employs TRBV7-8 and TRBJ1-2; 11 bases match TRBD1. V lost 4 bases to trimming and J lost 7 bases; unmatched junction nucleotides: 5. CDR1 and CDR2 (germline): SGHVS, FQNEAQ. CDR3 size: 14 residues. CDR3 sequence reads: CASSSRDRGFGYTF. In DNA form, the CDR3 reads TGTGCCAGCAGCTCCCGGGACAGGGGGTTTGGCTACACCTTC.

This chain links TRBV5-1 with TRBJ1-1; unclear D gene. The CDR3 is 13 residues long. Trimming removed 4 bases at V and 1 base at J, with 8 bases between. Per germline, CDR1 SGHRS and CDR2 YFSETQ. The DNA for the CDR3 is TGCGCCAGCAGCATCTCGGGGAACACTGAAGCTTTCTTT. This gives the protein CASSISGNTEAFF.

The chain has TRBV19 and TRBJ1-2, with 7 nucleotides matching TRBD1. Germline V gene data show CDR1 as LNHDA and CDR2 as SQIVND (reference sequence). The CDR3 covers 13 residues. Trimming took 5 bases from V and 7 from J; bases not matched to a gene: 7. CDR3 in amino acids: CASSVRQGSGYTF. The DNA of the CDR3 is TGTGCCAGTAGTGTCAGACAGGGCTCTGGCTACACCTTC.

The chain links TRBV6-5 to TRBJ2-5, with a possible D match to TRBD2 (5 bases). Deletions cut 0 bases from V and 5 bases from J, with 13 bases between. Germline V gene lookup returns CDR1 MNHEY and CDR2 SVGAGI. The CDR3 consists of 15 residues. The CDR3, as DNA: TGTGCCAGCAGTTACTCGAGGGAACCGGGCGAGACCCAGTACTTC. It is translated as CASSYSREPGETQYF.

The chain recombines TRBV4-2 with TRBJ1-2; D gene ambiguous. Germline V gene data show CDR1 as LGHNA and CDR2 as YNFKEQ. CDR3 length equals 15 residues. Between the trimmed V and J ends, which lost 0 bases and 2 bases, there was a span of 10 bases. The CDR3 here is CASSQEGTRNYGYTF. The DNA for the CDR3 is TGTGCCAGCAGCCAAGAGGGCACCCGCAACTATGGCTACACCTTC.

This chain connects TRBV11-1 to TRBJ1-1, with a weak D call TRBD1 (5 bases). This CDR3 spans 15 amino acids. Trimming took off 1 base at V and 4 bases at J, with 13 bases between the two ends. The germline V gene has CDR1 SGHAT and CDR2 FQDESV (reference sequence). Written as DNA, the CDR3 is TGTGCCAGCAGCTTAGGAGTCGGGGGTTTCACTGAAGCTTTCTTT. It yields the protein CASSLGVGGFTEAFF.

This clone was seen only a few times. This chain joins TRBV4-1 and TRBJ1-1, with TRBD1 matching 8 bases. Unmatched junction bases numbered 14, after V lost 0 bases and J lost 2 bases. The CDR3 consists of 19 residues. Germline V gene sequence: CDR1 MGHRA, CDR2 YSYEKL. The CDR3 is CASSQESGRGQISNTEAFF. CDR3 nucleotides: TGCGCCAGCAGCCAAGAGAGTGGCAGGGGGCAAATATCTAACACTGAAGCTTTCTTT.

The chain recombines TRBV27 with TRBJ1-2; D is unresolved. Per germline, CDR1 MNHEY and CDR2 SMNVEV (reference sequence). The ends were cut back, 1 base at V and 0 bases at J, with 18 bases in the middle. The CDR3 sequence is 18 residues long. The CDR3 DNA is TGTGCCAGCAGTTTATACGGATTTACGGGGAACGCTAACTATGGCTACACCTTC. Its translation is CASSLYGFTGNANYGYTF.

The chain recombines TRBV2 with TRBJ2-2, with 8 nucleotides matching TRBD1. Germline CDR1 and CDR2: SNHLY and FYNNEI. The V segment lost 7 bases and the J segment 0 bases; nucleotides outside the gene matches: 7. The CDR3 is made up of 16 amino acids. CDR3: CASTMDRATNTGELFF. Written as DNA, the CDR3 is TGTGCCAGCACTATGGACAGGGCCACGAACACCGGGGAGCTGTTTTTT.

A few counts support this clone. The CDR3 nucleotides read TGTGCCAGCAGTGAACCCGACAGGGGACGAACTGAAGCTTTCTTT. It translates to CASSEPDRGRTEAFF. V usage is TRBV25-1 and J usage is TRBJ1-1; TRBD1 aligns across 8 bases. Germline V lookup: CDR1 MGHDK, CDR2 SYGVNS. The CDR3 totals 15 residues. The junction had 7 bases not matched to a gene; V was cut back by 2 bases and J by 5 bases.

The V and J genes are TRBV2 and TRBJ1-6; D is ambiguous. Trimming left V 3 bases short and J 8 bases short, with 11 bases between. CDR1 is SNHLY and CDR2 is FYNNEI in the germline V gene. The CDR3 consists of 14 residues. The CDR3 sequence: CASSERAGDSPLHF. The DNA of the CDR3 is TGTGCCAGCAGTGAGAGGGCTGGGGATTCACCCCTCCACTTT.

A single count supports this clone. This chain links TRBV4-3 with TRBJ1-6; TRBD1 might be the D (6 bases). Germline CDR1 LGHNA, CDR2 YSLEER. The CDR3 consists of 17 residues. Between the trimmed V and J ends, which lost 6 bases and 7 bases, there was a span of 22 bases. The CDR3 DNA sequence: TGCGCCAGCAGTAGGAGAGATACAGGGCTTGGGAATTCACCCCTCCACTTT. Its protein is CASSRRDTGLGNSPLHF.

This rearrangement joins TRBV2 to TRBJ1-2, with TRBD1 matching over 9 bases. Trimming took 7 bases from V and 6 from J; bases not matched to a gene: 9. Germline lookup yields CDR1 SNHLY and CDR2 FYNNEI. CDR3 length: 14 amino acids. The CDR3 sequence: CASNRDREGNGYTF. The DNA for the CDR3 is TGTGCCAGCAACCGGGACAGGGAAGGGAATGGCTACACCTTC.

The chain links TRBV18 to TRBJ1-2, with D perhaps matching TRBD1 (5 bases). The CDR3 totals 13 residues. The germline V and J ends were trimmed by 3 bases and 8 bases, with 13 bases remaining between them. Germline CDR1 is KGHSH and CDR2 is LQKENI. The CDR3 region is CASSPEGVRGYTF. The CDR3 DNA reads TGTGCCAGCTCACCCGAAGGGGTCCGGGGCTACACCTTC.

CDR3 sequence reads: CASSRVGTGADTQYF. The CDR3 bases are TGCGCCAGCAGCCGTGTCGGGACGGGGGCAGATACGCAGTATTTT. The V and J genes are TRBV5-1 and TRBJ2-3; weak D call: TRBD2 (6 bases). The CDR3 has 15 amino acids. In germline, CDR1 is SGHRS, CDR2 YFSETQ. V lost 4 bases, J lost 4 bases, and 16 bases lay in between.

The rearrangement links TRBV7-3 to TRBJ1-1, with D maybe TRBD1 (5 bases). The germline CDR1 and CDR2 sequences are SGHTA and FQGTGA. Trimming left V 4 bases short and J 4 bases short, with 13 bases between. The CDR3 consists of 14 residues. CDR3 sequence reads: CASSSRVWPTEAFF. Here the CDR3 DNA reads TGTGCCAGCAGCTCCAGGGTTTGGCCCACTGAAGCTTTCTTT.

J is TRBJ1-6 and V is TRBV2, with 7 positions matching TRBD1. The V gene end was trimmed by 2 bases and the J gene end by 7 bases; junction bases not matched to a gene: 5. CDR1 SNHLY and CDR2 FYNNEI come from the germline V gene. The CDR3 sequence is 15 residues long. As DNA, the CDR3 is TGTGCCAGCAGTGAACAGGGGACAGCAAATTCACCCCTCCACTTT. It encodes CASSEQGTANSPLHF.